This T cell receptor beta chain was recovered during a study of blood T cell repertoires in COVID-19. Trimming took off 5 bases at V and 6 bases at J, with 13 bases between the two ends. The V gene's germline CDR1 is SGHTA and CDR2 FQGTGA. CDR3 size: 14 residues. Per the original methods: Estimated nucleated cell counts came from reference gene primer amplification. Assay: immunoSEQ multiplex PCR; the TCRdb copy retains only in-frame clones and omits some. V and J calls and clone size are as listed in that table; D and trimming were resolved from the DNA. This sample has some 31,000 clones, with about 88% found just once.

The TCR sequence derives from a human donor in a cohort sampled during active COVID-19. The donor label of this sample is uncertain. The sample comprised peripheral blood. The chain has TRBV7-3 and TRBJ2-2; possibly TRBD1 for D (5 bases). CDR3 amino acids: CASSGRTLAGELFF. CDR3 coding DNA: TGTGCCAGCAGCGGCCGGACATTGGCCGGGGAGCTGTTTTTT.